This T cell receptor beta chain originates from a study of T cell repertoires in cytomegalovirus infection. Study-level points and caveats: CMV-specific TCR beta clonotypes restricted by HLA-C dominated the ex vivo response. Summed frequency of shared TCR beta families picked out CMV carriers who also had the relevant HLA.

Per germline, CDR1 MNHEY and CDR2 SMNVEV (reference sequence). The CDR3 covers 16 residues. V trimming: 4 bases; J trimming: 3 bases; junction bases outside the gene matches: 4. Via MiXCR, TCRdb re-called the reads, giving one row per CDR3 protein. Of about 490,000 distinct CDR3 sequences detected, approximately 11% appear once; the ten largest clones hold roughly a tenth. This clonotype was seen ten or more times. As yet, its antigen is unknown. The chain employs TRBV27 and TRBJ2-1; 12 nucleotides match TRBD2. The sequence came from a human donor in good health (CMV status not recorded). Some clones in this sample may be carry-over from other donors' samples. The sequenced sample was PBMCs. CDR3 sequence: CASSSRLAGDYNEQFF. The CDR3 DNA reads as TGTGCCAGCAGTTCCAGACTAGCGGGAGACTACAATGAGCAGTTCTTC.